These 27 T cell receptor beta chains originate from one sample sequenced in a study of cytomegalovirus exposure and HLA in healthy donors. The assay was immunoSEQ multiplex PCR, and TCRdb's table has in-frame clones only and misses some. The table has more than 110,000 clones, roughly 81% seen once. The specimen was PBMCs. These receptors all come from a woman between 25 and 40 years old in good health and CMV-seronegative.

V usage is TRBV4-1 and J usage is TRBJ1-4, with D maybe TRBD1 (6 bases). V lost 3 bases to trimming and J lost 7 bases, with 18 bases between them. This CDR3 is 16 amino acids long. Germline V gene lookup returns CDR1 MGHRA and CDR2 YSYEKL. The chain's CDR3 is CASSHSPGGVGEKLFF. CDR3 nucleotide sequence: TGCGCCAGCAGCCATTCTCCGGGGGGCGTGGGTGAAAAACTGTTTTTT.

Here the CDR3 reads CASSTSRGRGGETQYF. DNA of the CDR3: TGTGCCAGCAGTACCTCTCGTGGCCGAGGTGGAGAGACCCAGTACTTC. The chain carries TRBV27 and TRBJ2-5, with no clear D. V lost 5 bases and J lost 4, with 20 bases in between. CDR1 MNHEY and CDR2 SMNVEV come from the germline V gene (reference sequence). The CDR3 consists of 16 residues.

This chain links TRBV9 with TRBJ1-4, with 10 bases fitting TRBD1. Germline assignment: CDR1 SGDLS and CDR2 YYNGEE. J lost 0 bases, V lost 3 bases, and 2 bases had no gene match. The CDR3 spans 16 residues. CDR3: CASSGDRGATNEKLFF. The CDR3 nucleotides read TGTGCCAGCAGCGGGGACAGGGGAGCAACTAATGAAAAACTGTTTTTT.

V usage is TRBV18 and J usage is TRBJ2-7; 14 bases align to TRBD2. Germline CDR1 and CDR2: KGHSH and LQKENI. The CDR3 has 15 residues. V was clipped by 6 bases and J by 7 bases; unmatched bases: 8. CDR3: CASSKGLAGEREQYF. CDR3 nucleotides: TGTGCCAGCTCTAAGGGACTAGCGGGGGAAAGAGAGCAGTACTTC.

CDR3 protein: CASSPDTSGDTGELFF. The CDR3 DNA reads as TGTGCCAGCAGCCCTGATACTAGCGGAGACACCGGGGAGCTGTTTTTT. The chain employs TRBV28 and TRBJ2-2; 8 bases line up with TRBD2. CDR1 MDHEN and CDR2 SYDVKM come from the germline V gene. With V trimmed by 6 bases and J by 3 bases, 9 bases remained unmatched. The CDR3 runs 16 residues.

CDR3 sequence reads: CASSQDADRINQPQHF. The CDR3 DNA is TGCGCCAGCAGCCAAGATGCCGACAGGATCAATCAGCCCCAGCATTTT. The chain links TRBV4-1 to TRBJ1-5; possibly TRBD1 for D (6 bases). CDR1 is MGHRA and CDR2 is YSYEKL in the germline V gene. The CDR3 runs 16 residues. Between the trimmed V and J ends, which lost 0 bases and 3 bases, there was a span of 12 bases.

There are a few counts of this clone. This chain joins TRBV6-4 and TRBJ2-2; possibly TRBD2 for D (6 bases). The V gene lost 5 bases and the J gene lost 3 bases, with 13 bases spanning the gap. In germline, CDR1 is MRHNA, CDR2 SNTAGT. The CDR3 covers 15 residues. The CDR3: CASSPSSADTGELFF. CDR3 coding DNA: TGTGCCAGCAGTCCGTCTAGCGCGGACACCGGGGAGCTGTTTTTT.

The chain employs TRBV19 and TRBJ2-2; TRBD2 aligns across 10 bases. CDR1 LNHDA and CDR2 SQIVND come from the germline V gene (reference sequence). Trimming took 1 base from V and 0 from J; bases not matched to a gene: 5. The CDR3 has 18 amino acids. The CDR3 region has the DNA TGTGCCAGTAGTATAGTCGGACTAGCGGCAGCGAACACCGGGGAGCTGTTTTTT. It specifies CASSIVGLAAANTGELFF.

V and J are TRBV28 and TRBJ2-1; 12 bases fit TRBD1. Germline V CDR1 and CDR2: MDHEN, SYDVKM. The CDR3 spans 16 residues. After removal of 5 bases from V and 7 bases from J, the junction contained 9 bases not matched to a gene. CDR3 protein: CASSLSGTGGWNEQFF. CDR3 bases: TGTGCCAGCAGTCTTTCGGGGACAGGGGGCTGGAATGAGCAGTTCTTC.

This chain's CDR3 is CASSFESRNSPLHF. In nucleotides, the CDR3 is TGTGCCAGCAGCTTCGAATCCAGAAATTCACCCCTCCACTTT. The V and J genes are TRBV5-4 and TRBJ1-6; no firm D call. The CDR3 runs 14 residues. The germline CDR1 and CDR2 sequences are SGHNT and YYREEE (reference sequence). The ends were cut back, 2 bases at V and 7 bases at J, with 10 bases in the middle.

A word on this clone: Because it lacks the conserved phenylalanine or tryptophan at the end, this CDR3 is likely a read error. It is unclear where the CDR3 begins or ends on the DNA, so no DNA is shown, and the CDR3 is as TCRdb lists it. This chain uses TRBV2 with TRBJ1-2; the table's D call TRBD1 went unverified against the DNA. CDR1 and CDR2 (germline): SNHLY, FYNNEI. Both ends counted, the CDR3 spans 12 residues. The CDR3 here is CASSESTGGISH.

The J gene is TRBJ2-7, the V gene TRBV7-9, with D possibly being TRBD1 (6 bases). Per germline, CDR1 SEHNR and CDR2 FQNEAQ (reference sequence). The CDR3 is 13 residues long. V lost 5 bases to trimming and J lost 4 bases, with 12 bases between them. In DNA form, the CDR3 reads TGTGCCAGCAGCCACCAGGGGTGGTACGAGCAGTACTTC. It specifies CASSHQGWYEQYF.

The chain uses TRBV7-9 and TRBJ2-5, with 9 bases fitting TRBD2. The trim removed 2 bases at V and 3 bases at J, leaving 7 bases unmatched. There are 16 residues in the CDR3. In germline, CDR1 is SEHNR, CDR2 FQNEAQ (reference sequence). As DNA, the CDR3 is TGTGCCAGCAGCTTAATGGTAGCGGGGGACGAAGAGACCCAGTACTTC. Its protein product is CASSLMVAGDEETQYF. Filled out from reference TRBV7-9 and TRBJ2-5, the complete variable domain reads DTGVSQNPRHKITKRGQNVTFRCDPISEHNRLYWYRQTLGQGPEFLTYFQNEAQLEKSRLLSDRFSAERPKGSFSTLEIQRTEQGDSAMYLCASSLMVAGDEETQYFGPGTRLLVL.

The genes are TRBV7-9 and TRBJ1-5, with D unresolved. Germline CDR1 SEHNR, CDR2 FQNEAQ (reference sequence). CDR3 length: 17 amino acids. The germline V and J ends were trimmed by 1 base and 1 base, with 14 bases remaining between them. The CDR3 loop is CASSLGFGEESNQPQHF. The CDR3 DNA follows: TGTGCCAGCAGCTTAGGATTTGGGGAGGAGAGCAATCAGCCCCAGCATTTT.

J is TRBJ1-6 and V is TRBV30, with 7 positions matching TRBD1. V gave up 2 bases and J gave up 7 bases; unmatched junction bases: 2. This CDR3 region has 13 residues. CDR1 GTSNPN and CDR2 SVGIG come from the germline V gene (reference sequence). CDR3 residues: CAWSIQGNSPLHF. In nucleotides, the CDR3 is TGTGCCTGGAGTATACAGGGGAATTCACCCCTCCACTTT.

The rearrangement uses TRBV11-2 and TRBJ2-7; no clear D gene. V was cut by 4 bases and J by 1 base, with 14 bases left in between. Per germline, CDR1 SGHAT and CDR2 FQNNGV. The CDR3 extends over 15 amino acids. CDR3 loop: CASSSHVAVSYEQYF. The DNA of the CDR3 is TGTGCCAGCAGCTCCCACGTGGCAGTATCCTACGAGCAGTACTTC. The whole variable domain, remainder taken from reference TRBV11-2 and TRBJ2-7, is EAGVAQSPRYKIIEKRQSVAFWCNPISGHATLYWYQQILGQGPKLLIQFQNNGVVDDSQLPKDRFSAERLKGVDSTLKIQPAKLEDSAVYLCASSSHVAVSYEQYFGPGTRLTVT.

This clone was picked up one time. The rearrangement joins TRBV7-9 to TRBJ1-2; tentative D call: TRBD1 (6 bases). This CDR3 is built from 14 residues. Germline V lookup: CDR1 SEHNR, CDR2 FQNEAQ (reference sequence). V was cut by 3 bases and J by 6 bases, with 14 bases left in between. The CDR3 protein is CASSFLDRRDGYTF. CDR3 nucleotide sequence: TGTGCCAGCAGCTTCTTAGACAGGAGAGATGGCTACACCTTC.

The rearrangement links TRBV5-1 to TRBJ1-1, with 8 nucleotides matching TRBD1. The germline V gene encodes CDR1 SGHRS and CDR2 YFSETQ. This CDR3 has 12 amino acids. Germline trimming cut 2 bases from V and 8 bases from J; bases unmatched to any gene: 2. DNA of the CDR3: TGCGCCAGCAGCTTACAGGGGGAGGAAGCTTTCTTT. Protein sequence: CASSLQGEEAFF.

The V gene is TRBV5-1, the J gene TRBJ1-1, with D hard to call. This CDR3 spans 15 amino acids. V lost 4 bases and J 1 base, leaving 14 bases between the germline ends. Per germline, CDR1 SGHRS and CDR2 YFSETQ. This CDR3 is CASSRNVEANTEAFF. The DNA for the CDR3 is TGCGCCAGCAGCCGGAATGTGGAGGCGAACACTGAAGCTTTCTTT.

This clone has ten or more counts. This chain joins TRBV5-1 and TRBJ1-2; D call uncertain. V was cut by 5 bases and J by 7 bases, with 9 bases left in between. CDR1 is SGHRS, CDR2 YFSETQ, per germline. The CDR3 is 11 residues long. Here the CDR3 reads CASRNEGGYTF. The DNA of the CDR3 is TGCGCCAGCAGAAATGAGGGTGGCTACACCTTC.

The V and J genes are TRBV5-8 and TRBJ2-3; 14 bases are a match to TRBD2. Germline-derived CDR1 and CDR2 are SGHTS and YDEGEE. This CDR3 comprises 16 residues. The V gene end was trimmed by 0 bases and the J gene end by 4 bases; junction bases not matched to a gene: 1. CDR3 in DNA: TGTGCCAGCAGCTTGGGGACTAGCGGGGGGTCAGATACGCAGTATTTT. It codes for CASSLGTSGGSDTQYF.

The V call is TRBV14, the J call TRBJ2-3; 9 nucleotides agree with TRBD2. Germline V gene lookup returns CDR1 SGHDN and CDR2 FVKESK. V gave up 1 base and J gave up 2 bases; unmatched junction bases: 4. This CDR3 is built from 16 residues. The CDR3 DNA follows: TGTGCCAGCAGCCAAGTAGCGGGGGCCTCCACAGATACGCAGTATTTT. Its translation is CASSQVAGASTDTQYF.

V gene TRBV5-4 combines with J gene TRBJ1-6; D uncertain. The CDR3 runs to 13 residues. The germline V and J ends were trimmed by 4 bases and 10 bases, with 12 bases remaining between them. The germline CDR1 and CDR2 sequences are SGHNT and YYREEE (reference sequence). CDR3 region: CASSDEPGSPLHF. In DNA, the CDR3 is TGTGCCAGCAGCGACGAACCGGGGTCACCCCTCCACTTT. Supplemented by reference TRBV5-4 and TRBJ1-6, the full variable domain reads ETGVTQSPTHLIKTRGQQVTLRCSSQSGHNTVSWYQQALGQGPQFIFQYYREEENGRGNFPPRFSGLQFPNYSSELNVNALELDDSALYLCASSDEPGSPLHFGNGTRLTVT.

The gene calls are TRBV27 and TRBJ2-7; 8 nucleotides match TRBD2. CDR1 is MNHEY, CDR2 SMNVEV, per germline (reference sequence). The CDR3 covers 14 residues. The trim removed 5 bases at V and 2 bases at J, leaving 5 bases unmatched. DNA of the CDR3: TGTGCCAGCAGTACCGGGACTAGGGCCTACGAGCAGTACTTC. It translates to CASSTGTRAYEQYF.

This chain connects TRBV5-6 to TRBJ1-3; tentatively, D is TRBD1 (5 bases). Trimming took off 2 bases at V and 3 bases at J, with 12 bases between the two ends. In germline, CDR1 is SGHDT, CDR2 YYEEEE. The CDR3 is made up of 15 amino acids. CDR3 loop: CASSFPHRGGNTIYF. The CDR3 nucleotides read TGTGCCAGCAGCTTTCCCCATAGGGGTGGAAACACCATATATTTT.

The sample holds one count of this clone. This sample includes further DNA sequences coding for the same CDR3. The V and J genes are TRBV6-1 and TRBJ1-1; TRBD1 aligns across 8 bases. CDR3 length: 15 residues. The germline V gene has CDR1 MNHNS and CDR2 SASEGT. J was trimmed by 2 bases and V by 3 bases; bases with no gene match: 5. The chain's CDR3 is CASSDPDRGNTEAFF. The CDR3 region has the DNA TGTGCCAGCAGTGACCCAGACAGGGGAAACACTGAAGCTTTCTTT.

The chain joins TRBV5-1 to TRBJ1-2; 10 bases map to TRBD1. The CDR3 sequence is 15 residues long. Germline V gene sequence: CDR1 SGHRS, CDR2 YFSETQ. The junction had 10 bases not matched to a gene; V was cut back by 0 bases and J by 11 bases. The CDR3 loop reads CASSLAGTGVVRYTF. The CDR3 DNA follows: TGCGCCAGCAGCTTGGCTGGGACAGGGGTAGTGCGGTACACCTTC.